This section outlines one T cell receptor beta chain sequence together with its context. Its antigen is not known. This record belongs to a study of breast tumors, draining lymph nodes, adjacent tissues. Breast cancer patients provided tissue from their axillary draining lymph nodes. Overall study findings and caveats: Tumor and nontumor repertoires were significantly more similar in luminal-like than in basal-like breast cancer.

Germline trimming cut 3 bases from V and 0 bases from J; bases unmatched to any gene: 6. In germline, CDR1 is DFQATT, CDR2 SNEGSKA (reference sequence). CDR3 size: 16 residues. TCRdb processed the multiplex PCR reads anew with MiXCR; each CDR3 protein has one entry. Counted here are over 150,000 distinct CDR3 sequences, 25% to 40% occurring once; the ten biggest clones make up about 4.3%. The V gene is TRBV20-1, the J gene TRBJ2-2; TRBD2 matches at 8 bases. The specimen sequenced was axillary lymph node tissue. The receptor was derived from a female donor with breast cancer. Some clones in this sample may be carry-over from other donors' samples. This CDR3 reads CSARTGGLANTGELFF. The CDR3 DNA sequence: TGCAGTGCTAGGACGGGGGGACTAGCGAACACCGGGGAGCTGTTTTTT.